This TCR beta chain appears in the sequencing data of a study of a mutant IDH1 vaccine in newly diagnosed glioma. TCRdb's table, derived via immunoSEQ multiplex PCR, lists solely in-frame clones and lacks some. The repertoire holds about 94,000 clones, with roughly 91% as singletons. As regards this clone: The antigen is not known.

Indicated time point: week 47, end of study. Topical imiquimod accompanied each vaccine dose, which consisted of 300 ug of mutant IDH1 20-mer peptide. Trimming at V came to 5 bases and at J to 6 bases, leaving 6 bases not matched to a gene. The germline CDR1 and CDR2 sequences are SGHVS and FQNEAQ. CDR3 length: 14 residues. The chain couples TRBV7-8 to TRBJ2-2; 7 bases are a match to TRBD1. The source material was PBMCs, sampled from a glioma patient whose treatment included an IDH1 peptide vaccine. This TCR was sampled from a woman aged 45-59 years with glioma. In nucleotides, the CDR3 is TGTGCCAGCAGCAACCACAGGGGATCCGGGGAGCTGTTTTTT. Amino acid sequence: CASSNHRGSGELFF.